Each of the 17 T cell receptor beta chains below was sequenced from the same sample in a study of response to subunit inactivated influenza vaccine. TCRdb re-called the RT-PCR reads with MiXCR, one entry per CDR3 protein. The sample yields 650,000 to 800,000 distinct CDR3 sequences, about 15% seen once. The input for sequencing was PBMCs from blood, taken 14 to 15 days before vaccination. These receptors were obtained from a man between 45 and 60 years old who received an inactivated influenza vaccine.

This rearrangement joins TRBV18 to TRBJ2-7; D is perhaps TRBD2 (6 bases). The V end was cut by 2 bases, the J end by 3 bases, with 11 bases between. CDR3 length: 14 residues. CDR1 is KGHSH and CDR2 is LQKENI in the germline V gene. The DNA for the CDR3 is TGTGCCAGCTCACCAAGTCAGGGACTCTACGAGCAGTACTTC. The encoded protein is CASSPSQGLYEQYF.

In its sample, this clonotype was seen a few times. This chain links TRBV7-9 with TRBJ2-1, with TRBD1 identical over 9 bases. V gave up 7 bases and J gave up 4 bases; unmatched junction bases: 5. Germline V gene data show CDR1 as SEHNR and CDR2 as FQNEAQ (reference sequence). The CDR3 spans 14 residues. This CDR3 reads CASIKDRGYNEQFF. In nucleotides, the CDR3 is TGTGCCAGCATCAAGGACAGGGGATACAATGAGCAGTTCTTC.

This clonotype was detected many times. The chain has TRBV10-3 and TRBJ1-1; D is uncertain. CDR3 length equals 12 residues. Germline-derived CDR1 and CDR2 are ENHRY and SYGVKD. Trimming cost V 4 bases and J 3 bases, with 6 bases left between them. CDR3 sequence: CAISVADTEAFF. CDR3 nucleotide sequence: TGTGCCATCAGTGTTGCAGACACTGAAGCTTTCTTT.

This clonotype occurred many times. This chain uses TRBV9 with TRBJ2-7; 9 bases match TRBD1. The germline V gene encodes CDR1 SGDLS and CDR2 YYNGEE. V lost 3 bases, J lost 5 bases, and 9 bases stayed unmatched. This CDR3 is built from 15 residues. CDR3 in amino acids: CASSARGTGRDEQYF. The CDR3 region has the DNA TGTGCCAGCAGCGCGCGCGGGACAGGGCGTGACGAGCAGTACTTC.

This clonotype showed up just a few times. The V gene is TRBV7-2, the J gene TRBJ1-5, with D uncertain. The germline CDR1 and CDR2 sequences are SGHTA and FQGNSA. The CDR3 consists of 14 residues. The germline V and J ends were trimmed by 5 bases and 4 bases, with 12 bases remaining between them. CDR3 residues: CASSKRAGNQPQHF. The CDR3 DNA sequence: TGTGCCAGCAGCAAACGGGCGGGGAATCAGCCCCAGCATTTT.

This clonotype was observed many times. V usage is TRBV29-1 and J usage is TRBJ1-1; D perhaps matches TRBD1 (6 bases). The CDR3 sequence is 12 residues long. V was cut by 3 bases and J by 6 bases, with 11 bases left in between. CDR1 and CDR2 from the germline V gene are SQVTM and ANQGSEA. The CDR3 protein is CSVDRGTAEAFF. The DNA for the CDR3 is TGCAGCGTTGATAGGGGGACCGCTGAAGCTTTCTTT.

The V call is TRBV12-3 or TRBV12-4, the J call TRBJ2-1; 10 bases agree with TRBD2. There are 15 residues in the CDR3. J was trimmed by 6 bases and V by 5 bases; bases with no gene match: 7. This chain's CDR3 is CASSRSGGATNEQFF. In DNA, the CDR3 is TGTGCCAGCAGTCGAAGCGGGGGGGCTACCAATGAGCAGTTCTTC.

This clonotype came up a few times. V gene TRBV7-2 combines with J gene TRBJ2-5; D is undetermined. Trimming took off 7 bases at V and 5 bases at J, with 17 bases between the two ends. The CDR3 extends over 14 amino acids. Germline V gene lookup returns CDR1 SGHTA and CDR2 FQGNSA. The CDR3 DNA reads as TGTGCCAGCACCCAACTAACCCACCCCGAGACCCAGTACTTC. This translates into CASTQLTHPETQYF. Filled out from reference TRBV7-2 and TRBJ2-5, the complete variable domain reads GAGVSQSPSNKVTEKGKDVELRCDPISGHTALYWYRQSLGQGLEFLIYFQGNSAPDKSGLPSDRFSAERTGGSVSTLTIQRTQQEDSAVYLCASTQLTHPETQYFGPGTRLLVL.

The chain joins TRBV3-1 to TRBJ2-2; 7 bases line up with TRBD1. The V gene's germline CDR1 is LGHDT and CDR2 YNNKEL (reference sequence). The CDR3 extends over 17 amino acids. Losses at the gene ends were 0 bases for V and 3 bases for J; bases not matched to a gene: 7. DNA of the CDR3: TGTGCCAGCAGCCAAGATAGGAGACAGGGTTACACCGGGGAGCTGTTTTTT. It codes for CASSQDRRQGYTGELFF.

This clonotype occurred a few times. This sequence joins TRBV4-2 and TRBJ2-1; possibly TRBD2 for D (7 bases). Per the germline V gene, CDR1 is LGHNA and CDR2 is YNFKEQ. The CDR3 length is 17 residues. With 0 bases removed from V and 4 bases from J, the gap between germline ends came to 16 bases. For the CDR3, the DNA is TGTGCCAGCAGCCAAGATTTTGGGGGGGCCCCATACAATGAGCAGTTCTTC. This gives the protein CASSQDFGGAPYNEQFF.

The table lists this clonotype with a few counts. The chain recombines TRBV20-1 with TRBJ2-5, with D perhaps TRBD2 (5 bases). This CDR3 region has 15 residues. V lost 3 bases to trimming and J lost 5 bases, with 19 bases between them. Germline values: CDR1 DFQATT, CDR2 SNEGSKA (reference sequence). The CDR3 nucleotides read TGCAGTGCTAGGCAAAAAGCTCGGACTGGGGAGACCCAGTACTTC. This sequence encodes CSARQKARTGETQYF.

The sample holds a few counts of this clonotype. The chain joins TRBV9 to TRBJ2-5; 7 bases agree with TRBD1. Losses at the gene ends were 0 bases for V and 1 base for J; bases not matched to a gene: 3. The germline V gene encodes CDR1 SGDLS and CDR2 YYNGEE. The CDR3 loop spans 15 amino acids. In DNA form, the CDR3 reads TGTGCCAGCAGCGTAGGAGGGGGCGGCCAAGAGACCCAGTACTTC. It yields the protein CASSVGGGGQETQYF.

J is TRBJ2-7 and V is TRBV5-5, with D perhaps matching TRBD1 (5 bases). V lost 4 bases and J 2 bases, leaving 16 bases between the germline ends. This CDR3 has 15 amino acids. Germline assignment: CDR1 SGHKS and CDR2 YYEKEE (reference sequence). The CDR3 region is CASSPRAGRPYEQYF. The DNA of the CDR3 is TGTGCCAGCAGCCCTAGGGCAGGGCGCCCCTACGAGCAGTACTTC.

This chain connects TRBV6-1 to TRBJ1-2, with TRBD1 matching 7 bases. There are 14 residues in the CDR3. Germline V gives CDR1 MNHNS, CDR2 SASEGT. V was clipped by 1 base and J by 7 bases; unmatched bases: 6. CDR3 DNA sequence: TGTGCCAGCAGTGAAGGAGGGGGCCTGGTTGGCTACACCTTC. Amino acid sequence: CASSEGGGLVGYTF.

This clonotype was counted a few times. The V call is TRBV20-1, the J call TRBJ1-5; D is perhaps TRBD1 (5 bases). Trimming cost V 2 bases and J 3 bases, with 8 bases left between them. The germline V gene encodes CDR1 DFQATT and CDR2 SNEGSKA (reference sequence). The CDR3 totals 13 residues. The CDR3 DNA sequence: TGCAGTGCTAGACAGGGCCTCAATCAGCCCCAGCATTTT. It specifies CSARQGLNQPQHF.

The rearrangement uses TRBV20-1 and TRBJ2-2; possible D gene TRBD2, 6 bases. Trimming removed 3 bases from V and 0 bases from J, with 14 bases in between. This CDR3 is 16 amino acids long. The V gene's germline CDR1 is DFQATT and CDR2 SNEGSKA (reference sequence). For the CDR3, the DNA is TGCAGTGCTAGGGGCATTTGGGGGGCGAACACCGGGGAGCTGTTTTTT. It is translated as CSARGIWGANTGELFF.

The chain is built from TRBV18 and TRBJ2-2, with TRBD1 matching over 11 bases. The CDR3 spans 15 residues. Germline V gives CDR1 KGHSH, CDR2 LQKENI. V shed 2 bases, J shed 6 bases, and the junction held 2 bases outside the gene matches. CDR3: CASSPGQGASGELFF. As DNA, the CDR3 is TGTGCCAGCTCACCAGGACAGGGGGCCTCCGGGGAGCTGTTTTTT.